The clone carrying this TCR beta chain was detected a few times. Its target is not known. The data are from a study of response to subunit inactivated influenza vaccine. Findings and limits, study-wide: A suggestion made by the authors is that each seasonal influenza vaccination recruits few new T cells.

The trim removed 6 bases at V and 4 bases at J, leaving 16 bases unmatched. Looked up from germline, CDR1 is MNHEY and CDR2 is SVGEGT. The CDR3 consists of 17 residues. Via MiXCR, TCRdb re-called the RT-PCR reads, giving one row per CDR3 protein. The sample carries hundreds of thousands of distinct CDR3 sequences, around 8% recorded once. This receptor was identified in a man aged 50 to 69 who received an inactivated influenza vaccine. The specimen was PBMCs from blood, collected roughly 24 months after vaccination. The chain is built from TRBV6-2 or TRBV6-3 and TRBJ2-5, with 8 bases identical to TRBD1. In nucleotides, the CDR3 is TGTGCCAGCAGCCACTGGGCGGGGACAGGAGGAGGAGAGACCCAGTACTTC. Encoded protein: CASSHWAGTGGGETQYF.